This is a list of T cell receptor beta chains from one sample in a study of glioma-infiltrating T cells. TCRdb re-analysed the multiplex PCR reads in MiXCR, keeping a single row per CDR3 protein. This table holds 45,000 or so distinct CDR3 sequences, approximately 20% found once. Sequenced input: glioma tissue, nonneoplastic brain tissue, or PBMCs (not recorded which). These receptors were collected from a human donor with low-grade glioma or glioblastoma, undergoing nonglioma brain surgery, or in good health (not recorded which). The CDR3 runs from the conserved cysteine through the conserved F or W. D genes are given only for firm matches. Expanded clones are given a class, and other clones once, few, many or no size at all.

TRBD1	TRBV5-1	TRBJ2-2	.	CASSLAGDRGTGELFF	TGCGCCAGCAGCTTGGCCGGTGACAGGGGGACCGGGGAGCTGTTTTTT
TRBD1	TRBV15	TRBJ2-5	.	CATSLDREQETQYF	TGTGCCACCAGCCTCGACAGGGAACAAGAGACCCAGTACTTC
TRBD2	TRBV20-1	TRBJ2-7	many	CSARGEREAIGQYF	TGCAGTGCTAGAGGGGAGCGGGAGGCCATAGGGCAGTACTTC
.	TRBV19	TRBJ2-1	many	CASHKGGLYYNEQFF	TGTGCCAGCCATAAAGGAGGTCTCTACTACAATGAGCAGTTCTTC
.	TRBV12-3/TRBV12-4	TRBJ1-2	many	CASIQLGGNYGYTF	TGTGCCAGCATTCAACTTGGAGGGAACTATGGCTACACCTTC
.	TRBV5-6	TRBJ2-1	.	CASSLFPVNEQFF	TGTGCCAGCAGCTTGTTCCCTGTGAATGAGCAGTTCTTC
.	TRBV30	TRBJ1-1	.	CAWTRALSAEAFF	TGTGCCTGGACGCGCGCCTTGTCCGCTGAAGCTTTCTTT
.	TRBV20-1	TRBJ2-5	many	CSAREGGRGETQYF	TGCAGTGCTAGAGAAGGGGGTCGAGGAGAGACCCAGTACTTC
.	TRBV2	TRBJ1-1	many	CASSEIRVGTEAFF	TGTGCCAGCAGTGAAATCAGGGTTGGGACTGAAGCTTTCTTT
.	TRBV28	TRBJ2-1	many	CASSRDPSSYNEQFF	TGTGCCAGCAGCCGGGACCCATCCTCCTACAATGAGCAGTTCTTC
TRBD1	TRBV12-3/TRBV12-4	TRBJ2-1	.	CASSSGTGGENEQFF	TGTGCCAGCAGTTCAGGGACAGGGGGGGAGAATGAGCAGTTCTTC
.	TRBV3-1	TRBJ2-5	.	CASSQPSEREETQYF	TGTGCCAGCAGCCAACCCTCGGAGAGAGAAGAGACCCAGTACTTC
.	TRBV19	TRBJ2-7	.	CASSLDTYEQYF	TGTGCCAGTAGTTTAGACACATACGAGCAATACTTC
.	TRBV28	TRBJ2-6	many	CASSSGSSGANVLTF	TGTGCCAGCAGCTCCGGTTCCTCTGGGGCCAACGTCCTGACTTTC
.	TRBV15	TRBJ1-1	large	CATSTTGDTEAFF	TGTGCCACCAGCACGACAGGCGACACTGAAGCTTTCTTT
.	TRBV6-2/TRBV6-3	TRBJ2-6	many	CASSYLRSGANVLTF	TGTGCCAGCAGTTACCTGCGCTCTGGGGCCAACGTCCTGACTTTC
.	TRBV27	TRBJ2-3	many	CASQKRGDSTDTQYF	TGTGCCAGCCAGAAAAGGGGGGATAGCACAGATACGCAGTATTTT
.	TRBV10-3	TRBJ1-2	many	CAISGTGSYGYTF	TGTGCCATCAGTGGGACCGGGAGCTATGGCTACACCTTC
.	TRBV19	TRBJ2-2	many	CASSRTPQAGELFF	TGTGCCAGTAGTAGGACACCCCAGGCCGGGGAGCTGTTTTTT
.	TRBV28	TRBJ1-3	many	CASSLSRAGNTIYF	TGTGCCAGCAGTTTAAGCAGGGCTGGAAACACCATATATTTT
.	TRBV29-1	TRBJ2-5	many	CSVGDMGSGTQYF	TGCAGCGTGGGGGACATGGGCTCTGGGACCCAGTACTTC
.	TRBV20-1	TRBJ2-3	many	CSAMRGSASQLGTQYF	TGCAGTGCTATGAGGGGTTCAGCTAGTCAACTGGGTACGCAGTATTTT
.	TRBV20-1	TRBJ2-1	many	CSVVGTNEQFF	TGCAGTGTGGTAGGGACCAATGAGCAGTTCTTC
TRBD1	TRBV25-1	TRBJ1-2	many	CASSAHLGGQGAEGYTF	TGTGCCAGCAGTGCACACCTTGGGGGACAGGGGGCGGAAGGCTACACCTTC
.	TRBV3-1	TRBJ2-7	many	CASSQVRGYEQYF	TGTGCCAGCAGCCAAGTCAGGGGTTACGAGCAGTACTTC
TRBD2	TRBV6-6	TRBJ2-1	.	CASRLGGASNEQFF	TGTGCCAGCAGGCTCGGGGGGGCCAGTAATGAGCAGTTCTTC
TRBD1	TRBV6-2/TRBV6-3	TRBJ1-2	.	CASSTGTGALGYTF	TGTGCCAGCAGTACCGGGACAGGGGCTCTTGGCTACACCTTC
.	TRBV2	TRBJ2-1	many	CASSKGEYEQFF	TGTGCCAGCAGCAAAGGGGAGTATGAGCAGTTCTTC
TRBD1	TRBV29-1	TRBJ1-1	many	CSVGRDRTTEAFF	TGCAGCGTCGGCAGGGACAGGACCACTGAAGCTTTCTTT
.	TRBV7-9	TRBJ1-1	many	CASSLGGDGTEAFF	TGTGCCAGCAGCTTGGGGGGAGATGGTACTGAAGCTTTCTTT
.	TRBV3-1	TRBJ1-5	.	CASSLLGLGQPQHF	TGTGCCAGCAGCCTGCTGGGGCTGGGTCAGCCCCAGCATTTT
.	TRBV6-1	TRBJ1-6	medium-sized	CASSSGTSNSPLHF	TGTGCCAGCAGCTCCGGGACAAGTAATTCACCCCTCCACTTT
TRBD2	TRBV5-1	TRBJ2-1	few	CASSHRGGVYNEQFF	TGCGCCAGCAGCCACCGTGGGGGGGTCTACAATGAGCAGTTCTTC
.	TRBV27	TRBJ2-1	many	CASEGYNEQFF	TGTGCCAGCGAAGGTTACAATGAGCAGTTCTTC
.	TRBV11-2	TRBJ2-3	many	CASSFSPRPDTQYF	TGTGCCAGCAGCTTTAGCCCCCGCCCAGATACGCAGTATTTT
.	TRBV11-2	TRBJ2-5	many	CASSLEQASQYF	TGTGCCAGCAGCTTAGAACAGGCCAGCCAGTACTTC
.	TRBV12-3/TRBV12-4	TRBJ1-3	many	CASLRGLSSGNTIYF	TGTGCCAGCCTCAGGGGACTGAGCTCTGGAAACACCATATATTTT
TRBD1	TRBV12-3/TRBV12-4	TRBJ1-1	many	CASSPRGREGAFF	TGTGCCAGCAGTCCCAGGGGGCGGGAGGGAGCTTTCTTT
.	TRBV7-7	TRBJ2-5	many	CASSSMGVETQYF	TGTGCTAGCAGCTCCATGGGCGTGGAGACCCAGTACTTC
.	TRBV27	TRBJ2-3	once	CASSLIGSDTQYF	TGTGCCAGCAGTTTGATCGGGTCAGATACGCAGTATTTT
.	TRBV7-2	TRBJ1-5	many	CASSRGLFSNQPQHF	TGTGCCAGCAGCCGTGGTTTATTTAGCAATCAGCCCCAGCATTTT
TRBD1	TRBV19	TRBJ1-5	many	CASSKDRNQPQHF	TGTGCCAGTAGTAAGGACAGGAATCAGCCCCAGCATTTT
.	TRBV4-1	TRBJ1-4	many	CASSQEGNGPPKEKLFF	TGCGCCAGCAGCCAAGAAGGGAACGGACCCCCGAAGGAAAAACTGTTTTTT
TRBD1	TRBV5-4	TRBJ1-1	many	CASRSTGYMNTEAFF	TGTGCCAGCAGGTCGACAGGGTATATGAACACTGAAGCTTTCTTT
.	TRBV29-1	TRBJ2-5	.	CSVESGDGFYQETQYF	TGCAGCGTTGAATCGGGAGACGGGTTCTACCAAGAGACCCAGTACTTC
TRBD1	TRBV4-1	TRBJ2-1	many	CASSQEPGTGPNEQFF	TGCGCCAGCAGCCAAGAGCCCGGGACAGGACCCAATGAGCAGTTCTTC
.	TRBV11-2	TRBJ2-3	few	CASSSSEGVVDTQYF	TGTGCCAGCAGCTCGAGCGAGGGGGTCGTGGATACGCAGTATTTT
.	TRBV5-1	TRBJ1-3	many	CASSLAPGGGNTIYF	TGCGCCAGCAGCTTGGCCCCAGGAGGTGGAAACACCATATATTTT
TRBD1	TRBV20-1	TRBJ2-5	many	CSAPGQYQETQYF	TGCAGTGCCCCGGGACAGTACCAAGAGACCCAGTACTTC
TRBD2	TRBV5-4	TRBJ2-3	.	CASSLGTSGGSADTQYF	TGTGCCAGCAGCTTGGGGACTAGCGGGGGCTCAGCAGATACGCAGTATTTT
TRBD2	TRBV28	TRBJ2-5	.	CASSSSGLAEEETQHF	TGTGCCAGCAGTTCATCAGGACTAGCGGAGGAAGAGACCCAGCACTTC
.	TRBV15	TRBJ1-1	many	CATSTRGSEAFF	TGTGCCACCAGCACTAGAGGATCTGAAGCTTTCTTT
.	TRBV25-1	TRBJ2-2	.	CVSSEGTGELFF	TGTGTTAGCAGTGAAGGAACCGGGGAGCTGTTTTTT
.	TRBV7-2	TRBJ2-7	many	CASGDFYEQYF	TGTGCCAGCGGTGACTTCTACGAGCAGTACTTC